This record concerns one T cell receptor (beta chain) sequence. Unmatched junction bases numbered 10, after V lost 4 bases and J lost 2 bases. The CDR3 is made up of 18 amino acids. The V gene's germline CDR1 is SGDLS and CDR2 YYNGEE. The sample originates from a study of cytomegalovirus exposure and HLA in healthy donors. Study-level background: Unique TCRs numbering around 85 million, obtained from HLA-typed donors, made up an early data release.

PCR involved 60 Vbeta and 13 Jbeta primers. Profiled with immunoSEQ multiplex PCR; TCRdb holds only in-frame clones, not every one. The table includes over 150,000 clones, around 73% detected once. The gene calls are TRBV9 and TRBJ2-3, with 13 bases that match TRBD2. Sequencing was carried out using PBMCs. The TCR comes from a woman aged 25 to 39 in good health and CMV-seronegative. The CDR3 sequence: CASSPRTSGSLITDTQYF. For the CDR3, the DNA is TGTGCCAGCAGCCCCCGGACTAGCGGGAGTCTTATCACAGATACGCAGTATTTT.